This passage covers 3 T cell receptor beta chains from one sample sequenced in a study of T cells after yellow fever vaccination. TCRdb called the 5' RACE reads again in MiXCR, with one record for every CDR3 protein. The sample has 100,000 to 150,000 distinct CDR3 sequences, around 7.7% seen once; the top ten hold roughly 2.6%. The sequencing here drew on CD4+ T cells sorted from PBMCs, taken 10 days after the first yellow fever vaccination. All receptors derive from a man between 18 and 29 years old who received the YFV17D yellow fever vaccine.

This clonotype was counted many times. The CDR3 sequence: CASSYLGGGYTF. The CDR3, as DNA: TGTGCCAGCAGCTACCTAGGGGGTGGCTACACCTTC. V gene TRBV7-9 combines with J gene TRBJ1-2; D perhaps matches TRBD1 (6 bases). Trimming removed 4 bases at V and 7 bases at J, with 10 bases between. This CDR3 spans 12 amino acids. CDR1 is SEHNR and CDR2 is FQNEAQ in the germline V gene (reference sequence). Drawing the rest from reference TRBV7-9 and TRBJ1-2, the complete variable domain is DTGVSQNPRHKITKRGQNVTFRCDPISEHNRLYWYRQTLGQGPEFLTYFQNEAQLEKSRLLSDRFSAERPKGSFSTLEIQRTEQGDSAMYLCASSYLGGGYTFGSGTRLTVV.

CDR3: CASSPYPPNSNQPQHF. CDR3 nucleotide sequence: TGTGCCAGCTCACCTTATCCCCCGAATAGCAATCAGCCCCAGCATTTT. The chain is built from TRBV18 and TRBJ1-5; D ambiguous. The CDR3 extends over 16 amino acids. CDR1 and CDR2 (germline): KGHSH, LQKENI. With 3 bases removed from V and 0 bases from J, the gap between germline ends came to 12 bases.

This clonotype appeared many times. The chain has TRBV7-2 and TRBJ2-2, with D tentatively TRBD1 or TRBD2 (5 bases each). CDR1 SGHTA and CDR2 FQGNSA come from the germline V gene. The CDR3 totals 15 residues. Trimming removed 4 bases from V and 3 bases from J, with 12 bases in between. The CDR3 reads CASSSPKGHTGELFF. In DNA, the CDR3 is TGTGCCAGCAGCTCCCCGAAGGGACACACCGGGGAGCTGTTTTTT.